Below are 20 T cell receptor beta chains sequenced from a single sample in a study of T cell responses to AZD1222 COVID-19 vaccine. TCRdb's table, derived via immunoSEQ multiplex PCR, lists solely in-frame clones and lacks some. The sample includes under 130,000 clones, roughly nine tenths of them seen just once. The sequences come from peripheral blood, collected 28 days after the second AZD1222 dose. These receptors originate from an adult who received the AZD1222 COVID-19 vaccine.

The chain links TRBV7-9 to TRBJ1-1; D is possibly TRBD1 (6 bases). The CDR3 is made up of 14 amino acids. Germline V CDR1 and CDR2: SEHNR, FQNEAQ (reference sequence). V lost 1 base and J 6 bases, leaving 12 bases between the germline ends. As DNA, the CDR3 is TGTGCCAGCAGCTTAGGGGCACAGGGACCTGAAGCTTTCTTT. Translation: CASSLGAQGPEAFF.

This rearrangement joins TRBV9 to TRBJ2-7; 7 bases are shared with TRBD2. V lost 5 bases to trimming and J lost 0 bases; unmatched junction nucleotides: 8. The V gene's germline CDR1 is SGDLS and CDR2 YYNGEE. The CDR3 extends over 15 amino acids. The CDR3 reads CASSRRGDYSYEQYF. CDR3 bases: TGTGCCAGCAGTCGGAGAGGGGACTACTCCTACGAGCAGTACTTC.

J is TRBJ1-1 and V is TRBV28, with 7 bases identical to TRBD1. CDR1 and CDR2 (germline): MDHEN, SYDVKM. The CDR3 totals 15 residues. Losses at the gene ends were 5 bases for V and 1 base for J; bases not matched to a gene: 7. CDR3 nucleotide sequence: TGTGCCAGCAGTCCTGACAGGGCAGGGAACACTGAAGCTTTCTTT. Translating gives CASSPDRAGNTEAFF.

The V gene is TRBV5-1, the J gene TRBJ2-7, with D hard to call. The V end was cut by 1 base, the J end by 5 bases, with 13 bases between. The CDR3 loop spans 14 amino acids. Germline V gene lookup returns CDR1 SGHRS and CDR2 YFSETQ. The CDR3 region has the DNA TGCGCCAGCAGCTTGAACCTAGTAGTCGACGAGCAGTACTTC. Translated: CASSLNLVVDEQYF.

This CDR3 is CASSKEPSGGYNEQFF. CDR3 nucleotides: TGCGCCAGCAGCAAAGAACCTAGCGGCGGCTACAATGAGCAGTTCTTC. This sequence joins TRBV5-1 and TRBJ2-1; 7 nucleotides match TRBD2. The CDR3 sequence is 16 residues long. After removal of 4 bases from V and 3 bases from J, the junction contained 10 bases not matched to a gene. CDR1 SGHRS and CDR2 YFSETQ come from the germline V gene.

This chain connects TRBV19 to TRBJ2-1, with 8 bases aligning to TRBD2. Germline V CDR1 and CDR2: LNHDA, SQIVND (reference sequence). CDR3 length: 11 residues. The J segment lost 9 bases and the V segment lost 8 bases, leaving 3 bases of the junction unmatched. Here the CDR3 reads CASGREVEQFF. CDR3 nucleotides: TGTGCCAGTGGGCGGGAGGTTGAGCAGTTCTTC.

The rearrangement joins TRBV7-9 to TRBJ1-5; D is unclear. V shed 0 bases and J shed 9 bases, with 12 bases lying between them. Germline CDR1 reads SEHNR; CDR2 reads FQNEAQ (reference sequence). The CDR3 is 14 amino acids. Written as DNA, the CDR3 is TGTGCCAGCAGCTTAGCAGGCCTCGGAGGGCCCCAGCATTTT. Translated, it gives CASSLAGLGGPQHF.

The chain couples TRBV27 to TRBJ2-1; D may be TRBD2 (6 bases). Germline CDR1 is MNHEY and CDR2 is SMNVEV (reference sequence). The ends were cut back, 5 bases at V and 4 bases at J, with 18 bases in the middle. The CDR3 extends over 16 amino acids. The DNA of the CDR3 is TGTGCCAGCAGTACCCCCGGGGAGCGGGTTTACAATGAGCAGTTCTTC. As protein: CASSTPGERVYNEQFF.

This chain uses TRBV5-1 with TRBJ1-1; tentatively, D is TRBD1 (5 bases). Per germline, CDR1 SGHRS and CDR2 YFSETQ. V shed 2 bases and J shed 4 bases, with 21 bases lying between them. The CDR3 covers 17 residues. The CDR3 coding sequence is TGCGCCAGCAGCTTTACGATCCAGGGCCCCCAGGGCACTGAAGCTTTCTTT. It encodes CASSFTIQGPQGTEAFF. Full variable domain (rest looked up from reference TRBV5-1 and TRBJ1-1): KAGVTQTPRYLIKTRGQQVTLSCSPISGHRSVSWYQQTPGQGLQFLFEYFSETQRNKGNFPGRFSGRQFSNSRSEMNVSTLELGDSALYLCASSFTIQGPQGTEAFFGQGTRLTVV.

The chain links TRBV27 to TRBJ2-1; the D is unclear. V lost 9 bases and J 9 bases, leaving 18 bases between the germline ends. The CDR3 extends over 13 amino acids. CDR1 is MNHEY and CDR2 is SMNVEV in the germline V gene (reference sequence). CDR3 coding DNA: TGTGCCAGTTCAACTGGACCTCTGATTGAGCAGTTCTTC. It is translated as CASSTGPLIEQFF.

The chain employs TRBV7-9 and TRBJ2-7, with TRBD2 matching 10 bases. This CDR3 has 18 residues. Trimming removed 1 base from V and 4 bases from J; junction bases left unmatched: 13. Germline V CDR1 and CDR2: SEHNR, FQNEAQ (reference sequence). This CDR3 reads CASSLDRTSGTMRYEQYF. As DNA, the CDR3 is TGTGCCAGCAGCTTAGATCGGACTAGCGGTACAATGAGGTACGAGCAGTACTTC.

The genes are TRBV11-3 and TRBJ2-1, with TRBD2 matching over 7 bases. This CDR3 region has 15 residues. The ends lost 5 bases at V and 9 bases at J; junction bases unmatched: 13. CDR1 and CDR2 (germline): SGHNT, YENEEA. The CDR3: CASSHGGRRVGEQFF. CDR3 DNA sequence: TGTGCCAGCAGCCACGGCGGGAGACGGGTGGGTGAGCAGTTCTTC.

The chain is built from TRBV12-3 or TRBV12-4 and TRBJ2-7; D remains unclear. The CDR3 runs 13 residues. V dropped 3 bases and J dropped 2 bases, with 8 bases sitting between them. CDR3 DNA: TGTGCCAGCAGTTTTACCAGAACCTACGAGCAGTACTTC. Translating gives CASSFTRTYEQYF.

The CDR3 DNA follows: TGTGCCAGTAGAGGACTAGATAGGTATGAGCAGTTCTTC. Its translation is CASRGLDRYEQFF. The rearrangement links TRBV19 to TRBJ2-1; 7 nucleotides match TRBD2. Germline values: CDR1 LNHDA, CDR2 SQIVND (reference sequence). The V and J ends lost 6 bases and 8 bases, in that order; junction bases with no gene match: 7. The CDR3 length is 13 residues.

CDR3: CASSPPGGPTTYEQYF. The CDR3 region has the DNA TGTGCCAGCTCACCACCGGGAGGTCCCACCACCTACGAGCAGTACTTC. The chain recombines TRBV18 with TRBJ2-7; the D gene is possibly TRBD2 (6 bases). Germline CDR1 and CDR2: KGHSH and LQKENI. The CDR3 runs to 16 residues. V dropped 0 bases and J dropped 2 bases, with 14 bases sitting between them. The full variable domain, completed using reference TRBV18 and TRBJ2-7, is NAGVMQNPRHLVRRRGQEARLRCSPMKGHSHVYWYRQLPEEGLKFMVYLQKENIIDESGMPKERFSAEFPKEGPSILRIQQVVRGDSAAYFCASSPPGGPTTYEQYFGPGTRLTVT.

The chain recombines TRBV19 with TRBJ2-7; 10 bases fit TRBD2. CDR3 length equals 14 residues. Losses at the gene ends were 3 bases for V and 6 bases for J; bases not matched to a gene: 5. Germline-derived CDR1 and CDR2 are LNHDA and SQIVND (reference sequence). The CDR3 DNA sequence: TGTGCCAGTAGTATCGTACTAGCGGGAACCGAGCAGTACTTC. Its protein product is CASSIVLAGTEQYF. Looking up the rest from reference TRBV19 and TRBJ2-7 gives the full variable domain: DGGITQSPKYLFRKEGQNVTLSCEQNLNHDAMYWYRQDPGQGLRLIYYSQIVNDFQKGDIAEGYSVSREKKESFPLTVTSAQKNPTAFYLCASSIVLAGTEQYFGPGTRLTVT.

V and J are TRBV14 and TRBJ1-4; TRBD1 is a possible D gene (6 bases). Trimming shortened V by 1 base and J by 7 bases, and 19 bases separated the two germline ends. Germline V gene sequence: CDR1 SGHDN, CDR2 FVKESK. The CDR3 is 17 residues long. CDR3 amino acids: CASSQGLGGASGEKLFF. CDR3 DNA sequence: TGTGCCAGCAGCCAAGGCCTAGGGGGGGCCAGTGGTGAAAAACTGTTTTTT.

V gene TRBV7-9 combines with J gene TRBJ2-7, with no clear D. The CDR3 runs 16 residues. Germline V gene lookup returns CDR1 SEHNR and CDR2 FQNEAQ (reference sequence). Trimming took 1 base from V and 3 from J, leaving 16 bases between them. This CDR3 reads CASSLEGQNQNYEQYF. The CDR3 DNA reads TGTGCCAGCAGCTTAGAGGGCCAGAACCAGAACTACGAGCAGTACTTC.

The J gene is TRBJ1-1, the V gene TRBV11-2, with 8 bases identical to TRBD1. V was pared by 5 bases and J by 1 base, with 6 bases of the junction left unmatched. The CDR3 is 15 residues long. Looked up from germline, CDR1 is SGHAT and CDR2 is FQNNGV. CDR3 DNA sequence: TGTGCCAGCAGCACCTACGGACAGGGGAACACTGAAGCTTTCTTT. Its translation is CASSTYGQGNTEAFF.

The V and J genes are TRBV5-1 and TRBJ2-1, with TRBD1 as a possible D gene (5 bases). The germline CDR1 and CDR2 sequences are SGHRS and YFSETQ. Trimming cost V 6 bases and J 4 bases, with 14 bases left between them. CDR3 length: 14 residues. The CDR3 region is CASTIGRGYNEQFF. The CDR3 DNA follows: TGCGCCAGCACTATAGGTAGGGGTTACAATGAGCAGTTCTTC.